The clone carrying this TCR beta chain was detected a few times. The antigen is not known. This entry belongs to a study of CD8 T cells in ankylosing spondylitis. Whole-study findings and limits: There was a TCR beta motif, made of several highly homologous variants, that appeared characteristic of ankylosing spondylitis blood.

MiXCR, applied by TCRdb to the 5' RACE reads, yields one record per CDR3 protein. The sample holds 150,000 to 200,000 distinct CDR3 sequences, 10% to 15% seen once. CDR3 length equals 14 residues. V was clipped by 7 bases and J by 0 bases, with 10 bases between them. Germline-derived CDR1 and CDR2 are MNHEY and SVGEGT. This sequence was found in a female donor with ankylosing spondylitis or in good health (not recorded which). V is TRBV6-2 or TRBV6-3 and J is TRBJ1-5; D gene unclear. Sequenced sample: blood, either unsorted or a sorted T cell fraction (not recorded which). The DNA of the CDR3 is TGTGCCAGCACTCCGGGATTTAGCAATCAGCCCCAGCATTTT. This gives the protein CASTPGFSNQPQHF.